Below are 13 T cell receptor beta chains sequenced from a single sample in a study of blood T cells in healthy people across ages (dated by TCRdb to the mid-2010s). Library preparation used 5' RACE. Sequencing was performed on an Illumina HiSeq 2500. A second 7 to 11 cycle PCR used a sample-barcoded 5' primer and a J-beta primer mix. The public reads were run again by TCRdb, first through fastp at Q25 and then through MiXCR, and only productive beta chains were kept. Entries are consolidated by CDR3 protein sequence, retaining the most common genes and DNA. This sample is represented by roughly 1.6 million distinct CDR3 sequences; 30% to 40% of them were singletons. Jointly, the top ten make up 11% of the sample. Sequenced material: blood. The receptors were sampled from a woman in her thirties in good health.

This clonotype showed up many times. This chain links TRBV20-1 with TRBJ2-3; tentatively, D is TRBD1 or TRBD2 (5 bases each). Trimming took off 6 bases at V and 0 bases at J, with 10 bases between the two ends. There are 13 residues in the CDR3. From germline, CDR1 is DFQATT and CDR2 SNEGSKA (reference sequence). The CDR3 spells CSARRGSTDTQYF. For the CDR3, the DNA is TGCAGTGCCCGCCGGGGCAGCACAGATACGCAGTATTTT.

This clonotype was recorded once. The V call is TRBV6-6, the J call TRBJ2-7, with a weak D call TRBD1 (5 bases). V gave up 2 bases and J gave up 5 bases, with 10 bases separating them. From germline, CDR1 is MNHNY and CDR2 SVGAGI (reference sequence). This CDR3 has 13 residues. DNA for the CDR3: TGTGCCAGCAGTTACGACAGCTTCCACGAGCAGTACTTC. Translating gives CASSYDSFHEQYF.

The rearrangement uses TRBV3-1 and TRBJ2-2, with D perhaps matching TRBD2 (6 bases). The CDR3 is made up of 14 amino acids. V lost 4 bases and J 4 bases, leaving 10 bases between the germline ends. Germline V gene lookup returns CDR1 LGHDT and CDR2 YNNKEL (reference sequence). The CDR3 bases are TGTGCCAGCAGCCTCGGGAGAATCACCGGGGAGCTGTTTTTT. It codes for CASSLGRITGELFF.

This chain connects TRBV10-2 to TRBJ2-4; 16 bases are a match to TRBD2. The J call may be faulty, since TRBJ2-7 better matches the DNA end. CDR3 length: 17 amino acids. The germline gives CDR1 WSHSY, CDR2 SAAADI. This CDR3 is CASRGLAGGLKSYEQYF. DNA of the CDR3: TGCGCCAGCAGGGGACTAGCGGGAGGGCTTAAATCTTACGAGCAGTACTTC.

The rearrangement uses TRBV7-2 and TRBJ2-5; TRBD1 matches 12 bases. This CDR3 is built from 16 residues. Per the germline V gene, CDR1 is SGHTA and CDR2 is FQGNSA. Trimming took 4 bases from V and 5 from J; bases not matched to a gene: 8. The chain's CDR3 is CASSSRGTGGGETQYF. For the CDR3, the DNA is TGTGCCAGCAGCTCCCGCGGGACAGGGGGCGGGGAGACCCAGTACTTC.

The chain has TRBV10-3 and TRBJ2-1; D is uncertain. Germline CDR1 reads ENHRY; CDR2 reads SYGVKD. This CDR3 has 12 amino acids. V was clipped by 2 bases and J by 9 bases, with 8 bases between them. The CDR3 coding sequence is TGTGCCATCAGTGAGATTCCGCCTGAGCAGTTCTTC. Protein product: CAISEIPPEQFF.

The CDR3 region has the DNA TGTGCCATCGGTGGCTATGCCACAGATACGCAGTATTTT. This translates into CAIGGYATDTQYF. The genes are TRBV10-3 and TRBJ2-3; no clear D gene. V was pared by 8 bases and J by 2 bases, with 11 bases between. There are 13 residues in the CDR3. Germline V CDR1 and CDR2: ENHRY, SYGVKD.

J is TRBJ2-1 and V is TRBV20-1; D might be TRBD1 (7 bases). This CDR3 region has 15 residues. The ends were cut back, 5 bases at V and 7 bases at J, with 21 bases in the middle. Germline CDR1 and CDR2: DFQATT and SNEGSKA (reference sequence). The CDR3 loop reads CSALHDRAAGNEQFF. The CDR3 nucleotides are TGCAGTGCTTTACACGACAGGGCGGCGGGGAATGAGCAGTTCTTC.

CDR3 sequence: CASSLGQGRDTGELFF. DNA of the CDR3: TGTGCCAGCAGCCTCGGACAGGGGAGGGACACCGGGGAGCTGTTTTTT. The genes are TRBV7-9 and TRBJ2-2; 9 positions match TRBD1. V shed 5 bases, J shed 3 bases, and the junction held 7 bases outside the gene matches. The germline CDR1 and CDR2 sequences are SEHNR and FQNEAQ (reference sequence). CDR3 size: 16 residues. Variable domain in full (rest from reference TRBV7-9 and TRBJ2-2): DTGVSQNPRHKITKRGQNVTFRCDPISEHNRLYWYRQTLGQGPEFLTYFQNEAQLEKSRLLSDRFSAERPKGSFSTLEIQRTEQGDSAMYLCASSLGQGRDTGELFFGEGSRLTVL.

In this sample, this clonotype turned up a few times. CDR3 region: CASSLRASAGGPTYEQYF. CDR3 bases: TGTGCCAGCAGTCTCCGAGCATCAGCGGGGGGTCCCACCTACGAGCAGTACTTC. The chain couples TRBV12-3 or TRBV12-4 to TRBJ2-7; 9 bases are a match to TRBD2. This CDR3 is 18 amino acids long. Unmatched junction bases numbered 16, after V lost 5 bases and J lost 2 bases.

V usage is TRBV27 and J usage is TRBJ2-1; D remains unclear. The J call is doubtful: the DNA matches TRBJ2-7 better. The CDR3 has 12 amino acids. Germline CDR1 and CDR2: MNHEY and SMNVEV (reference sequence). CDR3 sequence: CASSFRYNEQYF. The CDR3 region has the DNA TGTGCCAGCAGTTTCCGCTACAATGAGCAGTACTTC.

In its sample, this clonotype was seen a few times. V and J are TRBV12-3 or TRBV12-4 and TRBJ2-1, with 10 positions matching TRBD1. The CDR3 extends over 16 amino acids. J was trimmed by 7 bases and V by 6 bases; bases with no gene match: 12. DNA for the CDR3: TGTGCCAGCAGCCCGATCAAGGACAGGGGGAGGAATGAGCAGTTCTTC. It codes for CASSPIKDRGRNEQFF.

For this clonotype: This clone may be a read error of a much larger clone one base away. The genes are TRBV29-1 and TRBJ2-5, with D possibly TRBD2 on 6 matching bases. From germline, CDR1 is SQVTM and CDR2 ANQGSEA. V lost 4 bases and J 9 bases, leaving 18 bases between the germline ends. The CDR3 extends over 13 amino acids. The CDR3 nucleotides read TGCAGCGTTGCCACCAACGGTAGGGAGGCCCAGTACTTC. Residues: CSVATNGREAQYF.